Presented here are 5 T cell receptor beta chains from one specimen sequenced in a study of ipilimumab plus nivolumab after autologous stem cell transplantation. The repertoire was sequenced with immunoSEQ multiplex PCR; TCRdb's copy has only in-frame clones and lacks some. The sample holds some 40,000 clones, about 91% seen once. Sample: PBMCs, taken in a trial of ipilimumab plus nivolumab as post-transplant consolidation. The receptors originated from a male donor with multiple myeloma.

This chain uses TRBV4-2 with TRBJ2-5; 14 bases align to TRBD2. Trimming cost V 4 bases and J 4 bases; bases outside gene matches: 8. The CDR3 is 17 amino acids. Per germline, CDR1 LGHNA and CDR2 YNFKEQ. The CDR3 DNA reads as TGTGCCAGCAGCCGTTTAAGTGGACTAGCGGGGGGAGAGACCCAGTACTTC. It yields the protein CASSRLSGLAGGETQYF.

The chain uses TRBV2 and TRBJ2-1; D is possibly TRBD2 (5 bases). Germline V lookup: CDR1 SNHLY, CDR2 FYNNEI. Trimming cost V 6 bases and J 2 bases, with 11 bases left between them. The CDR3 spans 14 residues. The CDR3 loop is CASRAADPYNEQFF. CDR3 nucleotide sequence: TGTGCCAGCAGGGCAGCGGACCCCTACAATGAGCAGTTCTTC.

The V gene is TRBV5-1, the J gene TRBJ2-1; TRBD2 agrees at 10 bases. CDR1 and CDR2 from the germline V gene are SGHRS and YFSETQ. V gave up 4 bases and J gave up 4 bases; unmatched junction bases: 5. The CDR3 runs 15 residues. The CDR3 loop reads CASSLETSGYNEQFF. CDR3 nucleotides: TGCGCCAGCAGCCTAGAGACTAGCGGGTACAATGAGCAGTTCTTC. Using reference TRBV5-1 and TRBJ2-1 for the parts outside the CDR3, the full variable domain is KAGVTQTPRYLIKTRGQQVTLSCSPISGHRSVSWYQQTPGQGLQFLFEYFSETQRNKGNFPGRFSGRQFSNSRSEMNVSTLELGDSALYLCASSLETSGYNEQFFGPGTRLTVL.

This clone has just a few counts. The chain joins TRBV30 to TRBJ1-1; perhaps TRBD1 as D (5 bases). This CDR3 contains 14 residues. In germline, CDR1 is GTSNPN, CDR2 SVGIG (reference sequence). V dropped 2 bases and J dropped 5 bases, with 15 bases sitting between them. CDR3 loop: CAWSRATKGTEAFF. The CDR3 nucleotides read TGTGCCTGGAGTCGAGCTACCAAGGGGACTGAAGCTTTCTTT.

The genes are TRBV7-8 and TRBJ1-1, with D possibly being TRBD1 (6 bases). This CDR3 has 18 residues. Trimming shortened V by 1 base and J by 1 base, and 19 bases separated the two germline ends. Germline loops: CDR1 SGHVS, CDR2 FQNEAQ. CDR3: CASSLEPQGRMGNTEAFF. CDR3 in DNA: TGTGCCAGCAGCTTAGAACCCCAGGGGAGGATGGGGAACACTGAAGCTTTCTTT.